Listed below are T cell receptor beta chains from one sample, sequenced in a study of Graves' ophthalmopathy and Graves' hyperthyroidism. One entry per CDR3 protein, called by TCRdb with MiXCR from the multiplex PCR reads. Of about 380,000 distinct CDR3 sequences detected, 15% appear once; the ten largest clones hold 5.5% to 7%. The sequenced sample was peripheral blood. The receptors derive from a woman under 30 with stable Graves' hyperthyroidism. CDR3s include the opening cysteine and the closing phenylalanine or tryptophan. The order of the fields is V gene, J gene, D gene, clone size, CDR3 protein, CDR3 DNA. The D gene is left open where the match is weak. Size values are once, few and many counts, or a class for expanded clones, and some rows have none.

V gene: TRBV5-1
J gene: TRBJ2-6
D gene: -
clone size: -
CDR3 protein: CASSVDRAGANVLTF
CDR3 DNA: TGCGCCAGCAGCGTGGACAGAGCTGGGGCCAACGTCCTGACTTTC

V gene: TRBV6-2/TRBV6-3
J gene: TRBJ1-1
D gene: -
clone size: many
CDR3 protein: CASRPPGQLTTEAFF
CDR3 DNA: TGTGCCAGCAGACCCCCTGGTCAGTTAACAACTGAAGCTTTCTTT

V gene: TRBV11-2
J gene: TRBJ2-7
D gene: -
clone size: few
CDR3 protein: CASSFWKEPYEQYF
CDR3 DNA: TGTGCCAGCAGCTTCTGGAAAGAGCCCTACGAGCAGTACTTC

V gene: TRBV24-1
J gene: TRBJ1-2
D gene: TRBD1
clone size: many
CDR3 protein: CATSDPGTGNYGYTF
CDR3 DNA: TGTGCCACCAGTGACCCCGGGACAGGCAACTATGGCTACACCTTC

V gene: TRBV18
J gene: TRBJ1-1
D gene: TRBD1
clone size: few
CDR3 protein: CASSRATGGYTEAFF
CDR3 DNA: TGTGCCAGCTCACGTGCGACAGGGGGGTACACTGAAGCTTTCTTT

V gene: TRBV9
J gene: TRBJ1-2
D gene: -
clone size: -
CDR3 protein: CASSVAAANGYTF
CDR3 DNA: TGTGCCAGCAGCGTAGCGGCAGCTAATGGCTACACCTTC

V gene: TRBV7-2
J gene: TRBJ2-4
D gene: -
clone size: -
CDR3 protein: CASSVRQPVNIQYF
CDR3 DNA: TGTGCCAGCAGCGTAAGACAGCCCGTAAACATTCAGTACTTC

V gene: TRBV6-5
J gene: TRBJ2-7
D gene: -
clone size: many
CDR3 protein: CASSYSLRTQEQYF
CDR3 DNA: TGCGCCAGCAGTTACTCTCTAAGGACGCAGGAGCAGTACTTC

V gene: TRBV12-5
J gene: TRBJ1-1
D gene: TRBD1
clone size: -
CDR3 protein: CASGAGDRANTEAFF
CDR3 DNA: TGTGCTAGTGGTGCGGGGGACAGGGCGAACACTGAAGCTTTCTTT

V gene: TRBV5-1
J gene: TRBJ2-7
D gene: -
clone size: many
CDR3 protein: CASSFASNSYEQYF
CDR3 DNA: TGCGCCAGCAGCTTTGCCAGTAATTCCTACGAGCAGTACTTC

V gene: TRBV6-2/TRBV6-3
J gene: TRBJ2-7
D gene: TRBD1
clone size: many
CDR3 protein: CASRPTGISYEQYF
CDR3 DNA: TGTGCCAGCAGACCGACAGGGATCTCCTACGAGCAGTACTTC

V gene: TRBV12-3/TRBV12-4
J gene: TRBJ1-2
D gene: -
clone size: many
CDR3 protein: CASSGQQLYGYTF
CDR3 DNA: TGTGCCAGCAGTGGTCAGCAGCTTTATGGCTACACCTTC

V gene: TRBV3-1
J gene: TRBJ1-1
D gene: -
clone size: few
CDR3 protein: CASSQEAGTVNTEAFF
CDR3 DNA: TGTGCCAGCAGCCAAGAGGCCGGGACGGTGAACACTGAAGCTTTCTTT

V gene: TRBV7-8
J gene: TRBJ2-7
D gene: TRBD2
clone size: -
CDR3 protein: CASSLAAGGSSSYEQYF
CDR3 DNA: TGTGCCAGCAGCTTAGCAGCGGGGGGATCAAGCTCCTACGAGCAGTACTTC

V gene: TRBV7-6
J gene: TRBJ2-7
D gene: -
clone size: many
CDR3 protein: CASAQSSSYEQYF
CDR3 DNA: TGTGCCAGCGCGCAATCGAGCTCCTACGAGCAGTACTTC

V gene: TRBV25-1
J gene: TRBJ2-5
D gene: -
clone size: once
CDR3 protein: CASSEIQQETQYF
CDR3 DNA: TGTGCCAGCAGTGAAATACAGCAAGAGACCCAGTACTTC

V gene: TRBV20-1
J gene: TRBJ2-5
D gene: TRBD2
clone size: many
CDR3 protein: CSARVVGLEETQYF
CDR3 DNA: TGCAGTGCTAGAGTGGTGGGACTAGAAGAGACCCAGTACTTC

V gene: TRBV11-3
J gene: TRBJ2-7
D gene: -
clone size: many
CDR3 protein: CASSLTGGHYEQYF
CDR3 DNA: TGTGCCAGCAGCTTAACGGGGGGACACTACGAGCAGTACTTC

V gene: TRBV4-2
J gene: TRBJ2-7
D gene: -
clone size: many
CDR3 protein: CASSQPLGDDYEQYF
CDR3 DNA: TGTGCCAGCAGCCAACCCCTAGGGGACGATTACGAGCAGTACTTC

V gene: TRBV10-1
J gene: TRBJ2-2
D gene: -
clone size: many
CDR3 protein: CASSDSWVHGELFF
CDR3 DNA: TGCGCCAGCAGTGATTCGTGGGTACATGGGGAGCTGTTTTTT

V gene: TRBV28
J gene: TRBJ1-1
D gene: -
clone size: many
CDR3 protein: CASSVTGLTDTEAFF
CDR3 DNA: TGTGCCAGCAGCGTCACAGGGTTAACGGACACTGAAGCTTTCTTT

V gene: TRBV12-3/TRBV12-4
J gene: TRBJ1-1
D gene: -
clone size: -
CDR3 protein: CASSLAERGPAFF
CDR3 DNA: TGTGCCAGCAGTTTAGCGGAGCGCGGCCCAGCTTTCTTT

V gene: TRBV12-3/TRBV12-4
J gene: TRBJ1-1
D gene: -
clone size: -
CDR3 protein: CASSPLDREAFF
CDR3 DNA: TGTGCCAGCAGTCCCCTTGACAGGGAAGCTTTCTTT

V gene: TRBV18
J gene: TRBJ1-2
D gene: -
clone size: -
CDR3 protein: CASSTILGDGYTF
CDR3 DNA: TGTGCCAGCTCAACCATCCTGGGGGATGGCTACACCTTC

V gene: TRBV12-3/TRBV12-4
J gene: TRBJ2-7
D gene: -
clone size: many
CDR3 protein: CASSGRPERPYEQYF
CDR3 DNA: TGTGCCAGCAGTGGGCGACCGGAACGCCCCTACGAGCAGTACTTC

V gene: TRBV27
J gene: TRBJ1-2
D gene: -
clone size: -
CDR3 protein: CASSLLGPGLMGYTF
CDR3 DNA: TGTGCCAGCAGTTTACTGGGACCCGGGCTTATGGGCTACACCTTC

V gene: TRBV3-1
J gene: TRBJ1-2
D gene: TRBD1
clone size: many
CDR3 protein: CASSQFGQGADGYTF
CDR3 DNA: TGTGCCAGCAGCCAATTCGGACAGGGGGCGGATGGCTACACCTTC

V gene: TRBV6-2/TRBV6-3
J gene: TRBJ2-7
D gene: TRBD2
clone size: many
CDR3 protein: CASRASGTGSYEQYF
CDR3 DNA: TGTGCCAGCAGGGCTAGCGGGACCGGCTCCTACGAGCAGTACTTC

V gene: TRBV5-1
J gene: TRBJ2-7
D gene: -
clone size: few
CDR3 protein: CASSLLGSYYSYEQYF
CDR3 DNA: TGCGCCAGCAGCTTGCTCGGCTCTTATTACTCCTACGAGCAGTACTTC

V gene: TRBV9
J gene: TRBJ1-1
D gene: -
clone size: many
CDR3 protein: CASSADRVTEAFF
CDR3 DNA: TGTGCCAGCAGCGCTGACCGAGTCACTGAAGCTTTCTTT

V gene: TRBV27
J gene: TRBJ2-5
D gene: -
clone size: few
CDR3 protein: CASSRQDHGQETQYF
CDR3 DNA: TGTGCCAGCAGCAGACAAGACCACGGCCAAGAGACCCAGTACTTC

V gene: TRBV5-1
J gene: TRBJ1-5
D gene: -
clone size: many
CDR3 protein: CASSYNTNQPQHF
CDR3 DNA: TGCGCCAGCAGCTATAACACCAATCAGCCCCAGCATTTT

V gene: TRBV28
J gene: TRBJ2-7
D gene: -
clone size: -
CDR3 protein: CASSSVQSYEQYF
CDR3 DNA: TGTGCCAGCAGCTCCGTCCAGAGTTACGAGCAGTACTTC

V gene: TRBV25-1
J gene: TRBJ1-2
D gene: -
clone size: many
CDR3 protein: CASSGQNYGYTF
CDR3 DNA: TGTGCCAGCAGCGGGCAGAACTATGGCTACACCTTC

V gene: TRBV6-5
J gene: TRBJ2-5
D gene: TRBD2
clone size: -
CDR3 protein: CASSSGGGEETQYF
CDR3 DNA: TGTGCCAGCAGTTCGGGCGGGGGGGAAGAGACCCAGTACTTC

V gene: TRBV12-3/TRBV12-4
J gene: TRBJ1-2
D gene: -
clone size: many
CDR3 protein: CASSSSGQGNYGYTF
CDR3 DNA: TGTGCCAGCAGTTCATCGGGGCAGGGGAACTATGGCTACACCTTC

V gene: TRBV12-3/TRBV12-4
J gene: TRBJ1-6
D gene: -
clone size: many
CDR3 protein: CASSGRANSPLHF
CDR3 DNA: TGTGCCAGCAGCGGAAGAGCGAATTCACCCCTCCACTTT

V gene: TRBV12-3/TRBV12-4
J gene: TRBJ1-2
D gene: -
clone size: many
CDR3 protein: CASSSFRVPRANYGYTF
CDR3 DNA: TGTGCCAGCAGCTCTTTTCGGGTTCCCCGAGCTAACTATGGCTACACCTTC

V gene: TRBV7-2
J gene: TRBJ1-2
D gene: TRBD1
clone size: many
CDR3 protein: CASRLTGGDGYTF
CDR3 DNA: TGTGCCAGCAGACTTACAGGGGGCGATGGCTACACCTTC

V gene: TRBV7-2
J gene: TRBJ2-5
D gene: -
clone size: many
CDR3 protein: CASSPDRRETQYF
CDR3 DNA: TGTGCCAGCAGCCCGGATAGGAGAGAGACCCAGTACTTC

V gene: TRBV6-1
J gene: TRBJ1-6
D gene: TRBD1
clone size: few
CDR3 protein: CASSGQGRSPLHF
CDR3 DNA: TGTGCCAGCAGCGGACAGGGACGATCACCCCTCCACTTT

V gene: TRBV5-1
J gene: TRBJ1-1
D gene: TRBD1
clone size: many
CDR3 protein: CASSFKGADTEAFF
CDR3 DNA: TGCGCCAGCAGCTTCAAGGGGGCGGACACTGAAGCTTTCTTT

V gene: TRBV5-1
J gene: TRBJ2-5
D gene: -
clone size: many
CDR3 protein: CASSSEPSQETQYF
CDR3 DNA: TGCGCCAGCAGCTCCGAGCCCAGTCAAGAGACCCAGTACTTC

V gene: TRBV6-5
J gene: TRBJ2-7
D gene: -
clone size: few
CDR3 protein: CASSYSRQAHEQYF
CDR3 DNA: TGTGCCAGCAGTTACTCCCGACAGGCCCACGAGCAGTACTTC

V gene: TRBV12-3/TRBV12-4
J gene: TRBJ1-1
D gene: -
clone size: many
CDR3 protein: CASSADRTGTFF
CDR3 DNA: TGTGCCAGCAGCGCGGACAGAACCGGAACTTTCTTT

V gene: TRBV12-3/TRBV12-4
J gene: TRBJ2-2
D gene: -
clone size: -
CDR3 protein: CASSLYYTGELFF
CDR3 DNA: TGTGCCAGCAGTTTATACTACACCGGGGAGCTGTTTTTT

V gene: TRBV20-1
J gene: TRBJ1-1
D gene: -
clone size: few
CDR3 protein: CSAREGGGGTEAFF
CDR3 DNA: TGCAGTGCTAGAGAAGGTGGGGGCGGCACTGAAGCTTTCTTT

V gene: TRBV7-9
J gene: TRBJ2-5
D gene: TRBD1
clone size: many
CDR3 protein: CASSTGQAVETQYF
CDR3 DNA: TGTGCCAGCAGCACGGGACAGGCGGTAGAGACCCAGTACTTC

V gene: TRBV6-1
J gene: TRBJ2-5
D gene: -
clone size: many
CDR3 protein: CASSVIVGGTQYF
CDR3 DNA: TGTGCCAGCAGTGTTATCGTGGGGGGCACCCAGTACTTC

V gene: TRBV24-1
J gene: TRBJ1-2
D gene: -
clone size: many
CDR3 protein: CATSDPGQPPYGYTF
CDR3 DNA: TGTGCCACCAGTGATCCCGGGCAGCCCCCCTATGGCTACACCTTC

V gene: TRBV6-2/TRBV6-3
J gene: TRBJ2-5
D gene: TRBD2
clone size: -
CDR3 protein: CATQLGLASETQYF
CDR3 DNA: TGTGCCACCCAGCTGGGACTAGCTTCGGAGACCCAGTACTTC

V gene: TRBV11-1
J gene: TRBJ2-2
D gene: TRBD1
clone size: -
CDR3 protein: CASSRGRQGNTGELFF
CDR3 DNA: TGTGCCAGCAGCAGGGGGAGACAGGGAAACACCGGGGAGCTGTTTTTT

V gene: TRBV6-2/TRBV6-3
J gene: TRBJ2-7
D gene: -
clone size: many
CDR3 protein: CASTHYEQYF
CDR3 DNA: TGTGCCAGCACCCACTACGAGCAGTACTTC

V gene: TRBV4-2
J gene: TRBJ2-2
D gene: TRBD2
clone size: few
CDR3 protein: CASSRILRGRLALDTGELFF
CDR3 DNA: TGTGCCAGCAGCCGCATACTCAGGGGTAGACTAGCGCTAGACACCGGGGAGCTGTTTTTT

V gene: TRBV7-3
J gene: TRBJ2-2
D gene: TRBD2
clone size: few
CDR3 protein: CASTRLAGGNTGELFF
CDR3 DNA: TGTGCCAGCACCCGCCTCGCGGGGGGGAACACCGGGGAGCTGTTTTTT

V gene: TRBV6-5
J gene: TRBJ1-1
D gene: TRBD1
clone size: many
CDR3 protein: CASSLTLQGGGTEAFF
CDR3 DNA: TGTGCCAGCAGTCTCACTCTACAGGGGGGAGGGACTGAAGCTTTCTTT

V gene: TRBV19
J gene: TRBJ2-2
D gene: -
clone size: few
CDR3 protein: CASSIRGPNTGELFF
CDR3 DNA: TGTGCCAGTAGTATTCGGGGCCCGAACACCGGGGAGCTGTTTTTT

V gene: TRBV6-1
J gene: TRBJ2-5
D gene: -
clone size: many
CDR3 protein: CASFPPPQEPRETQYF
CDR3 DNA: TGTGCCAGCTTCCCTCCCCCACAGGAACCCAGGGAGACCCAGTACTTC

V gene: TRBV12-3/TRBV12-4
J gene: TRBJ1-1
D gene: TRBD1
clone size: many
CDR3 protein: CASRQGHPLNTEAFF
CDR3 DNA: TGTGCCAGCAGACAGGGGCACCCGTTGAACACTGAAGCTTTCTTT